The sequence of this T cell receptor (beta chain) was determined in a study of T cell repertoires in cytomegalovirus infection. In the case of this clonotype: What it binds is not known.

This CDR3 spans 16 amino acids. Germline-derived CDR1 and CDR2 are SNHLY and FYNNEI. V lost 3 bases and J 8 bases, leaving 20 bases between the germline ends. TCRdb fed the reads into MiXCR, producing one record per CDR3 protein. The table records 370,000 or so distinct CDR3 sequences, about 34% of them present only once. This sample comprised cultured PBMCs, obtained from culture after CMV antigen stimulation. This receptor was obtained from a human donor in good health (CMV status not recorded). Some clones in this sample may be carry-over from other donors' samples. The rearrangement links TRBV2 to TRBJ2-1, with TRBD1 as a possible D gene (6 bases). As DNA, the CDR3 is TGTGCCAGCAGTGACGTTAGAGACAGTGCAGGGGATGAGCAGTTCTTC. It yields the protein CASSDVRDSAGDEQFF.